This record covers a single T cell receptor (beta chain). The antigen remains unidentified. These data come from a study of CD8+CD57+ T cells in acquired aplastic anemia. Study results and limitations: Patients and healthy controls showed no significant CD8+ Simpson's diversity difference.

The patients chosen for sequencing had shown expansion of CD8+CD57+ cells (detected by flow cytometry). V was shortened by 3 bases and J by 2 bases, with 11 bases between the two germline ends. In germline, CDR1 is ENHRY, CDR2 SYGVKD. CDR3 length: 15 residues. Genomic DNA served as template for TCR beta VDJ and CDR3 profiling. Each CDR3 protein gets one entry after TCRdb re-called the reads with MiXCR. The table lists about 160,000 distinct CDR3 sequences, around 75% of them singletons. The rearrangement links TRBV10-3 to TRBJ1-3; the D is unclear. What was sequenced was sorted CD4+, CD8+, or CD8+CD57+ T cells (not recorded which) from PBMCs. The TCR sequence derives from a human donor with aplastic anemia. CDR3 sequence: CAISEQELAGNTIYF. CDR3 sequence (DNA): TGTGCCATCAGTGAACAAGAACTGGCTGGAAACACCATATATTTT.